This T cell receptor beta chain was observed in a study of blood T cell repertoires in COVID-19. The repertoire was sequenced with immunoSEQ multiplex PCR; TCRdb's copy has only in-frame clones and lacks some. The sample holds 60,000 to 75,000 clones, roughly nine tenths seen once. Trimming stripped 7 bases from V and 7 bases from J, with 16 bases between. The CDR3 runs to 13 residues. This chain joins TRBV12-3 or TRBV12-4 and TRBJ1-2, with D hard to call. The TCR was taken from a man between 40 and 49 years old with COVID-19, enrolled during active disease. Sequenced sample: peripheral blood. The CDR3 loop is CASTPRVAFGYTF. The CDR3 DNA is TGTGCCAGCACTCCTCGGGTAGCCTTTGGCTACACCTTC.